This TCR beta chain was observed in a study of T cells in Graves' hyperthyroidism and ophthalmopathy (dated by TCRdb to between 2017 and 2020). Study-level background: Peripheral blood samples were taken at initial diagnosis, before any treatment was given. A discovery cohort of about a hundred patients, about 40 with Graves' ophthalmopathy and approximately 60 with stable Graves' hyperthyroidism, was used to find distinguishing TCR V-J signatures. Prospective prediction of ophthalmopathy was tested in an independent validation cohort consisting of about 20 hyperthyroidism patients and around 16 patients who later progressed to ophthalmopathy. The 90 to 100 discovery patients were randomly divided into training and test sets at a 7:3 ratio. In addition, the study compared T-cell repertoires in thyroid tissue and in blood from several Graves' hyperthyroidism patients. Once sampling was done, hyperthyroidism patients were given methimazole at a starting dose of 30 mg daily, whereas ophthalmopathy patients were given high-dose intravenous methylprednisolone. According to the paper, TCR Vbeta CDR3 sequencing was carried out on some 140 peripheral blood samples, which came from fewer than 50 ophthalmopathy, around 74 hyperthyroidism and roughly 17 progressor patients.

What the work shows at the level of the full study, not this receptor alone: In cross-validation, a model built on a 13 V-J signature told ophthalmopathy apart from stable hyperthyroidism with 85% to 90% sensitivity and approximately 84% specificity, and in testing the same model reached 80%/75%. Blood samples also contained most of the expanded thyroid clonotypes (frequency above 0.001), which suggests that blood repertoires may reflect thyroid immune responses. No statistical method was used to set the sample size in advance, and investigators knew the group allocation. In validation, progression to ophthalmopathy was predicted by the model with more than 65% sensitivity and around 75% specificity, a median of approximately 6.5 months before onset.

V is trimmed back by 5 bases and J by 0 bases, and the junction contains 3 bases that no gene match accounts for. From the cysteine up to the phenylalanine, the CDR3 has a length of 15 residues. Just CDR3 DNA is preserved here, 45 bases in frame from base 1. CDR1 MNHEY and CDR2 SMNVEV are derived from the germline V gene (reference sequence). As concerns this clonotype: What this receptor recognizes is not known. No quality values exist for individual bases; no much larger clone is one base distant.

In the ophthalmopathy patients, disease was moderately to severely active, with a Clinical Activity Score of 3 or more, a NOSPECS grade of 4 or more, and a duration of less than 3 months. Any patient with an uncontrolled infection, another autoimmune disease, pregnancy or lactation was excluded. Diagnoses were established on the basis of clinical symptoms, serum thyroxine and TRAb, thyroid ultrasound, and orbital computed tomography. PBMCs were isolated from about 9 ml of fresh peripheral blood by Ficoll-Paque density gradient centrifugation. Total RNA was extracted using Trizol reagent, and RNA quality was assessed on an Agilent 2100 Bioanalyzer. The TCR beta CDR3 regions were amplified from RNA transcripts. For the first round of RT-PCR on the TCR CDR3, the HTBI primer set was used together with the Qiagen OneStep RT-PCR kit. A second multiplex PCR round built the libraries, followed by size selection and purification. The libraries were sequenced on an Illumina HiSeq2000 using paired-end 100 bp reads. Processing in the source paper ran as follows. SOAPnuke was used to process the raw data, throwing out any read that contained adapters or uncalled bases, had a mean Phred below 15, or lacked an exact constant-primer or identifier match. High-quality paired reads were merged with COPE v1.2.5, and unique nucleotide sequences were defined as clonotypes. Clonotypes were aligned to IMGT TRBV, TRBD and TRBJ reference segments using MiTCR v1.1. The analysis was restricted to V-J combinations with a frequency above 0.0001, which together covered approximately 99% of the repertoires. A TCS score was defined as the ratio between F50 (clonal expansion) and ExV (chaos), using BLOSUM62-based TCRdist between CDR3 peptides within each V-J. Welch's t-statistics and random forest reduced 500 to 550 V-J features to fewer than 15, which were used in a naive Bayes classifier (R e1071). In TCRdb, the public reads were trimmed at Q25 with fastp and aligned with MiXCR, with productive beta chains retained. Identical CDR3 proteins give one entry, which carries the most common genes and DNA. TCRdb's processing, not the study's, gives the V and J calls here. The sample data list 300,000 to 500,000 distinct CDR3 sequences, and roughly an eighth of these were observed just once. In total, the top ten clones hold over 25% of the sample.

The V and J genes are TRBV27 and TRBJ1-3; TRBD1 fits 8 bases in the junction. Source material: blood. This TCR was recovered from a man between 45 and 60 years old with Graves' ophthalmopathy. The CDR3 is CASSDRGRSGNTIYF. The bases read TGTGCCAGCAGTGACAGGGGACGCTCTGGAAACACCATATATTTT.